This is a list of T cell receptor beta chains from one sample in a study of shared clonotypes between healthy human individuals. Sequencing used immunoSEQ multiplex PCR; TCRdb keeps in-frame clones, though not all of them. This sample carries more than 550,000 clones, about 92% of them seen once, and the ten largest clones take approximately 22%. Sequencing was carried out using naive CD8+ T cells sorted from blood. All receptors come from a young man in good health. CDR3s include the opening cysteine and the closing phenylalanine or tryptophan. Each record gives: J gene, V gene, D gene, clone size, CDR3 length, CDR3 DNA, CDR3 protein. The D gene is left open where the match is weak. Part of the rows lack a size; the others show once, few, many or a class for expanded clones.

j_gene: TRBJ2-7
v_gene: TRBV15
d_gene: -
abundance: -
len: 12
CDR3nt: TGTGCCACCAGCAGAGATTTAGACGAGCAGTACTTC
CDR3aa: CATSRDLDEQYF

j_gene: TRBJ2-7
v_gene: TRBV7-9
d_gene: -
abundance: -
len: 13
CDR3nt: TGTGCCAGCAGCGAGGAAGCCTCCTACGAGCAGTACTTC
CDR3aa: CASSEEASYEQYF

j_gene: TRBJ2-1
v_gene: TRBV30
d_gene: -
abundance: -
len: 14
CDR3nt: TGTGCCTGGAGTGTATTTGCAGGGGGGAATGAGCAGTTCTTC
CDR3aa: CAWSVFAGGNEQFF

j_gene: TRBJ1-1
v_gene: TRBV29-1
d_gene: TRBD1
abundance: few
len: 15
CDR3nt: TGCAGCGTTGAAGTAGATCCGGGACAGGGGACTGAAGCTTTCTTT
CDR3aa: CSVEVDPGQGTEAFF

j_gene: TRBJ2-1
v_gene: TRBV29-1
d_gene: TRBD2
abundance: -
len: 14
CDR3nt: TGCAGCGTTGTGGCTAGCGGGACTTACTATGAGCAGTTCTTC
CDR3aa: CSVVASGTYYEQFF

j_gene: TRBJ2-3
v_gene: TRBV2
d_gene: TRBD1
abundance: few
len: 14
CDR3nt: TGTGCCAGGGACCCGGGACAGGGGACGGATACGCAGTATTTT
CDR3aa: CARDPGQGTDTQYF

j_gene: TRBJ2-7
v_gene: TRBV10-3
d_gene: TRBD1
abundance: -
len: 14
CDR3nt: TGTGCCATCAGTCCGGGACAGGGTTACAACGAGCAGTACTTC
CDR3aa: CAISPGQGYNEQYF

j_gene: TRBJ2-7
v_gene: TRBV5-4
d_gene: TRBD2
abundance: -
len: 14
CDR3nt: TGTGCCAGCAGCCTTCGACTAGCGGGAGACGAGCAGTACTTC
CDR3aa: CASSLRLAGDEQYF

j_gene: TRBJ2-7
v_gene: TRBV7-6
d_gene: TRBD1
abundance: -
len: 18
CDR3nt: TGTGCCAGCAGCTTAGCGAAGACAGGGAACCGAGGGAACTACGAGCAGTACTTC
CDR3aa: CASSLAKTGNRGNYEQYF

j_gene: TRBJ2-1
v_gene: TRBV5-1
d_gene: TRBD1
abundance: once
len: 15
CDR3nt: TGCGCCAGCAGCTTCGGACAGGGGGCAAGGGATGAGCAGTTCTTC
CDR3aa: CASSFGQGARDEQFF

j_gene: TRBJ2-7
v_gene: TRBV27
d_gene: -
abundance: -
len: 14
CDR3nt: TGTGCCAGCAGCCCACAAACCATAGCCTACGAGCAGTACTTC
CDR3aa: CASSPQTIAYEQYF

j_gene: TRBJ2-5
v_gene: TRBV6-1
d_gene: TRBD1
abundance: -
len: 19
CDR3nt: TGTGCCAGCAGTGAAGACTTAAAGGCGGCAGGGGGCCCACAAGAGACCCAGTACTTC
CDR3aa: CASSEDLKAAGGPQETQYF

j_gene: TRBJ2-7
v_gene: TRBV27
d_gene: TRBD1
abundance: -
len: 15
CDR3nt: TGTGCCAGCAGTGAACTAGGGACAGGGGAAAACGAGCAGTACTTC
CDR3aa: CASSELGTGENEQYF

j_gene: TRBJ2-7
v_gene: TRBV9
d_gene: TRBD1
abundance: -
len: 15
CDR3nt: TGTGCCAGCAGCGTAGAAGGGACAGGGAACCACGAGCAGTACTTC
CDR3aa: CASSVEGTGNHEQYF

j_gene: TRBJ1-1
v_gene: TRBV7-6
d_gene: -
abundance: once
len: 14
CDR3nt: TGTGCCAGCAGCTTAGGAGCGGAGAACACTGAAGCTTTCTTT
CDR3aa: CASSLGAENTEAFF

j_gene: TRBJ2-7
v_gene: TRBV6-5
d_gene: -
abundance: -
len: 13
CDR3nt: TGTGCCAGCAGCTACCTAGGTTCCTACGAGCAGTACTTC
CDR3aa: CASSYLGSYEQYF

j_gene: TRBJ2-7
v_gene: TRBV4-3
d_gene: -
abundance: -
len: 14
CDR3nt: TGCGCCAGCCGTCGGGACAAAACTTTCTACGAGCAGTACTTC
CDR3aa: CASRRDKTFYEQYF

j_gene: TRBJ1-3
v_gene: TRBV5-5
d_gene: -
abundance: -
len: 14
CDR3nt: TGTGCCAGCAGCTTAGTGAAAGATCCAGACACCATATATTTT
CDR3aa: CASSLVKDPDTIYF

j_gene: TRBJ2-3
v_gene: TRBV25-1
d_gene: -
abundance: -
len: 14
CDR3nt: TGTGCCAGCAGTGAGCGGTTGATTTCAGATACGCAGTATTTT
CDR3aa: CASSERLISDTQYF

j_gene: TRBJ2-7
v_gene: TRBV15
d_gene: TRBD2
abundance: -
len: 15
CDR3nt: TGTGCCACCAGCAGCTTAGCGGGAGGTTACTACGAGCAGTACTTC
CDR3aa: CATSSLAGGYYEQYF

j_gene: TRBJ1-1
v_gene: TRBV5-4
d_gene: TRBD1
abundance: -
len: 16
CDR3nt: TGTGCCAGCAGCTTGGGGGACACAGGGGTTTCGACTGAAGCTTTCTTT
CDR3aa: CASSLGDTGVSTEAFF

j_gene: TRBJ1-1
v_gene: TRBV27
d_gene: -
abundance: -
len: 14
CDR3nt: TGTGCCAGCAGTTTATTGGCAGACAACACTGAAGCTTTCTTT
CDR3aa: CASSLLADNTEAFF

j_gene: TRBJ2-1
v_gene: TRBV5-6
d_gene: -
abundance: -
len: 13
CDR3nt: TGTGCCAGCAGCTCGGCGGGGCGGAGTGAGCAGTTCTTC
CDR3aa: CASSSAGRSEQFF

j_gene: TRBJ2-1
v_gene: TRBV5-1
d_gene: -
abundance: -
len: 15
CDR3nt: TGCGCCAGCAGCTTGGTTGGGGGCAGCAGGAATGAGCAGTTCTTC
CDR3aa: CASSLVGGSRNEQFF

j_gene: TRBJ2-5
v_gene: TRBV11-2
d_gene: -
abundance: -
len: 15
CDR3nt: TGTGCCAGCAGCTTACTCAGGGGCCGCCCAGAGACCCAGTACTTC
CDR3aa: CASSLLRGRPETQYF

j_gene: TRBJ2-7
v_gene: TRBV19
d_gene: -
abundance: once
len: 15
CDR3nt: TGTGCCAGTAGTATTGGCAGCGACCTATCCTACGAGCAGTACTTC
CDR3aa: CASSIGSDLSYEQYF

j_gene: TRBJ2-1
v_gene: TRBV27
d_gene: TRBD2
abundance: -
len: 14
CDR3nt: TGTGCCAGCAGTTTAGGGACTAGCTACAATGAGCAGTTCTTC
CDR3aa: CASSLGTSYNEQFF

j_gene: TRBJ1-5
v_gene: TRBV7-9
d_gene: -
abundance: -
len: 15
CDR3nt: TGTGCCAGCAGCTTAGTAGGGCCAGGCAATCAGCCCCAGCATTTT
CDR3aa: CASSLVGPGNQPQHF

j_gene: TRBJ2-7
v_gene: TRBV6-1
d_gene: -
abundance: -
len: 14
CDR3nt: TGTGCCAGCAGTGAACTGGGGTTCTCCTACGAGCAGTACTTC
CDR3aa: CASSELGFSYEQYF

j_gene: TRBJ1-1
v_gene: TRBV2
d_gene: TRBD1
abundance: -
len: 17
CDR3nt: TGTGCCAGCAGTGAGCTGGAGACAGGGGGTTGGGACACTGAAGCTTTCTTT
CDR3aa: CASSELETGGWDTEAFF

j_gene: TRBJ2-7
v_gene: TRBV27
d_gene: TRBD2
abundance: -
len: 15
CDR3nt: TGTGCCAGCCATGATTCGGCTAGCGGGAGCTACGAGCAGTACTTC
CDR3aa: CASHDSASGSYEQYF

j_gene: TRBJ2-3
v_gene: TRBV29-1
d_gene: TRBD2
abundance: -
len: 16
CDR3nt: TGCAGCGTTGAAGAATCGGTAGCGGGAAGGGCAGATACGCAGTATTTT
CDR3aa: CSVEESVAGRADTQYF

j_gene: TRBJ2-5
v_gene: TRBV13
d_gene: -
abundance: -
len: 15
CDR3nt: TGTGCCAGCAGCTTAGGGTCGGGGGTCTTGGAGACCCAGTACTTC
CDR3aa: CASSLGSGVLETQYF

j_gene: TRBJ1-1
v_gene: TRBV11-2
d_gene: TRBD1
abundance: -
len: 15
CDR3nt: TGTGCCAGCACCTTGGGCGGGACAGGGTGGACTGAAGCTTTCTTT
CDR3aa: CASTLGGTGWTEAFF

j_gene: TRBJ2-2
v_gene: TRBV7-6
d_gene: TRBD2
abundance: -
len: 17
CDR3nt: TGTGCCAGCAGCCCCTACTCCGGGACTAGCTACACCGGGGAGCTGTTTTTT
CDR3aa: CASSPYSGTSYTGELFF

j_gene: TRBJ2-5
v_gene: TRBV7-2
d_gene: -
abundance: -
len: 14
CDR3nt: TGTGCCAGCAACCTAGGGTCTCACCAAGAGACCCAGTACTTC
CDR3aa: CASNLGSHQETQYF

j_gene: TRBJ2-7
v_gene: TRBV11-2
d_gene: TRBD2
abundance: -
len: 15
CDR3nt: TGTGCCAGCAGCTTATTAAGCGGGATCTCCTACGAGCAGTACTTC
CDR3aa: CASSLLSGISYEQYF

j_gene: TRBJ2-7
v_gene: TRBV2
d_gene: -
abundance: -
len: 12
CDR3nt: TGTGCCAGCGTAGGAGCGGTCCACGAGCAGTACTTC
CDR3aa: CASVGAVHEQYF

j_gene: TRBJ2-2
v_gene: TRBV7-9
d_gene: TRBD2
abundance: -
len: 16
CDR3nt: TGTGCCAGCAGCCCCCGCTTTAGCGGGAAGGTCGGGGAGCTGTTTTTT
CDR3aa: CASSPRFSGKVGELFF

j_gene: TRBJ1-1
v_gene: TRBV19
d_gene: -
abundance: -
len: 14
CDR3nt: TGTGCCAGTAGTCTGGGAGGCCCGAACACTGAAGCTTTCTTT
CDR3aa: CASSLGGPNTEAFF

j_gene: TRBJ2-7
v_gene: TRBV19
d_gene: TRBD2
abundance: -
len: 15
CDR3nt: TGTGCCAGTAGTATAGGGAGCGGGACCCGGCGCGAGCAGTACTTC
CDR3aa: CASSIGSGTRREQYF

j_gene: TRBJ2-1
v_gene: TRBV7-9
d_gene: -
abundance: -
len: 11
CDR3nt: TGTGCCAGCAGCTTATTCGATGAGCAGTTCTTC
CDR3aa: CASSLFDEQFF

j_gene: TRBJ2-3
v_gene: TRBV29-1
d_gene: -
abundance: -
len: 14
CDR3nt: TGCAGCGTTGAGACGGACACGAGCACAGATACGCAGTATTTT
CDR3aa: CSVETDTSTDTQYF

j_gene: TRBJ2-1
v_gene: TRBV13
d_gene: TRBD2
abundance: -
len: 15
CDR3nt: TGTGCCAGCAGCTTAAGAGGTCTAGCGGAGGATGAGCAGTTCTTC
CDR3aa: CASSLRGLAEDEQFF

j_gene: TRBJ2-3
v_gene: TRBV5-6
d_gene: -
abundance: once
len: 14
CDR3nt: TGTGCCAGCAGCTTGGCGGGAGACACAGATACGCAGTATTTT
CDR3aa: CASSLAGDTDTQYF

j_gene: TRBJ2-1
v_gene: TRBV14
d_gene: -
abundance: -
len: 16
CDR3nt: TGTGCCAGCAGCCCCGCCGGAGGTATCTCCTACAATGAGCAGTTCTTC
CDR3aa: CASSPAGGISYNEQFF

j_gene: TRBJ2-7
v_gene: TRBV19
d_gene: -
abundance: -
len: 14
CDR3nt: TGTGCCAGTAAAGTATGGACAGCTGCCTACGAGCAGTACTTC
CDR3aa: CASKVWTAAYEQYF

j_gene: TRBJ2-7
v_gene: TRBV11-2
d_gene: -
abundance: -
len: 13
CDR3nt: TGTGCCAGCAGCTTAGCTCAACTCTACGAGCAGTACTTC
CDR3aa: CASSLAQLYEQYF

j_gene: TRBJ2-3
v_gene: TRBV9
d_gene: -
abundance: -
len: 16
CDR3nt: TGTGCCAGCAGCGCCCAATCGGCTAGCGCTGCAGATACGCAGTATTTT
CDR3aa: CASSAQSASAADTQYF